This passage covers 25 T cell receptor beta chains from one sample sequenced in a study of Tregs in tolerant kidney transplant recipients. Related graft donors supplied nonmyeloablative bone marrow transplants, and mixed chimerism was transient. Profiled with immunoSEQ multiplex PCR; TCRdb holds only in-frame clones, not every one. The table includes tens of thousands of clones, 75% to 95% detected once. The material was CD4+ T cells from blood (PBMCs), obtained 24 months after the transplant. The receptors were sampled from a human patient who received a combined kidney and bone marrow transplant. These T cells may partly come from the graft donor.

This chain joins TRBV11-3 and TRBJ2-7, with D perhaps matching TRBD1 (6 bases). This CDR3 is built from 14 residues. V was trimmed by 5 bases and J by 0 bases, leaving 11 bases between them. Germline-derived CDR1 and CDR2 are SGHNT and YENEEA. The CDR3 DNA reads as TGTGCCAGCAGCACAGGGCCCGTCTCCTACGAGCAGTACTTC. It yields the protein CASSTGPVSYEQYF.

J is TRBJ1-1 and V is TRBV7-6; 7 bases agree with TRBD1. CDR1 SGHVS and CDR2 FNYEAQ come from the germline V gene. The CDR3 extends over 14 amino acids. Trimming cost V 6 bases and J 3 bases; bases outside gene matches: 7. CDR3 protein: CASRSNRGDTEAFF. CDR3 nucleotides: TGTGCCAGCAGGTCCAACAGGGGAGACACTGAAGCTTTCTTT.

The J gene is TRBJ2-3, the V gene TRBV7-2, with 7 bases that match TRBD2. Looked up from germline, CDR1 is SGHTA and CDR2 is FQGNSA. The length of the CDR3 is 14 residues. V shed 6 bases, J shed 3 bases, and the junction held 6 bases outside the gene matches. The CDR3 is CASSFGLGTDTQYF. The CDR3 region has the DNA TGTGCCAGCAGTTTTGGACTAGGTACAGATACGCAGTATTTT.

This chain links TRBV29-1 with TRBJ2-5, with no clear D. This CDR3 region has 16 residues. The V gene's germline CDR1 is SQVTM and CDR2 ANQGSEA. Trimming left V 1 base short and J 4 bases short, with 19 bases between. CDR3 protein: CSVEGIGLAAPETQYF. The CDR3, as DNA: TGCAGCGTTGAAGGAATCGGGTTGGCGGCACCAGAGACCCAGTACTTC. Complete variable domain (other parts from reference TRBV29-1 and TRBJ2-5): SAVISQKPSRDICQRGTSLTIQCQVDSQVTMMFWYRQQPGQSLTLIATANQGSEATYESGFVIDKFPISRPNLTFSTLTVSNMSPEDSSIYLCSVEGIGLAAPETQYFGPGTRLLVL.

This chain uses TRBV7-3 with TRBJ2-1, with 7 bases matching TRBD1. CDR1 is SGHTA and CDR2 is FQGTGA in the germline V gene. The junction had 8 bases not matched to a gene; V was cut back by 5 bases and J by 10 bases. The CDR3 extends over 13 amino acids. CDR3 nucleotides: TGTGCCAGCAGCGTCCGGGACAGAGGAGAGCAGTTCTTC. Translating it yields CASSVRDRGEQFF. Complete variable domain (other parts from reference TRBV7-3 and TRBJ2-1): GAGVSQTPSNKVTEKGKYVELRCDPISGHTALYWYRQSLGQGPEFLIYFQGTGAADDSGLPNDRFFAVRPEGSVSTLKIQRTERGDSAVYLCASSVRDRGEQFFGPGTRLTVL.

This chain uses TRBV4-1 with TRBJ2-5; 10 positions match TRBD1. CDR1 and CDR2 (germline): MGHRA, YSYEKL. V was pared by 5 bases and J by 5 bases, with 8 bases of the junction left unmatched. CDR3 length: 15 residues. CDR3 residues: CASSSGTGAQETQYF. The CDR3, as DNA: TGCGCCAGCAGCTCCGGGACAGGGGCCCAGGAGACCCAGTACTTC.

The CDR3 loop reads CAWSVSGLEQYF. The CDR3 region has the DNA TGTGCCTGGAGTGTGTCGGGTCTGGAGCAGTACTTC. This chain joins TRBV30 and TRBJ2-7; D gene ambiguous. Germline V CDR1 and CDR2: GTSNPN, SVGIG (reference sequence). The CDR3 covers 12 residues. V was trimmed by 0 bases and J by 7 bases, leaving 10 bases between them.

The V and J genes are TRBV5-1 and TRBJ2-3; TRBD2 is a possible D gene (5 bases). The V gene lost 1 base and the J gene lost 3 bases, with 9 bases spanning the gap. CDR1 and CDR2 from the germline V gene are SGHRS and YFSETQ. This CDR3 is 14 amino acids long. The CDR3 nucleotides read TGCGCCAGCAGCTTGAGCCTAGCTACAGATACGCAGTATTTT. Encoded protein: CASSLSLATDTQYF.

V usage is TRBV11-2 and J usage is TRBJ2-7; D perhaps matches TRBD2 (6 bases). This CDR3 is 14 amino acids long. Trimming took off 3 bases at V and 0 bases at J, with 9 bases between the two ends. In germline, CDR1 is SGHAT, CDR2 FQNNGV. This chain's CDR3 is CASSFYGSSYEQYF. In DNA, the CDR3 is TGTGCCAGCAGCTTTTACGGGAGCTCCTACGAGCAGTACTTC.

The rearrangement links TRBV30 to TRBJ2-7; possible D gene TRBD2, 6 bases. The CDR3 runs 14 residues. With 4 bases removed from V and 0 bases from J, the gap between germline ends came to 13 bases. The germline CDR1 and CDR2 sequences are GTSNPN and SVGIG (reference sequence). Here the CDR3 reads CAWKETRNSYEQYF. CDR3 DNA: TGTGCCTGGAAAGAGACTAGGAACTCCTACGAGCAGTACTTC.

The V call is TRBV5-5, the J call TRBJ2-7, with 11 bases that match TRBD2. CDR3 length: 17 amino acids. The V gene's germline CDR1 is SGHKS and CDR2 YYEKEE (reference sequence). V dropped 2 bases and J dropped 7; count of bases not matched to a gene: 14. The CDR3 sequence: CASSLLRVAGGVREQYF. The CDR3 region has the DNA TGTGCCAGCAGCTTATTGAGAGTAGCGGGAGGGGTGAGGGAGCAGTACTTC.

This rearrangement joins TRBV5-6 to TRBJ2-3; D unclear. Per germline, CDR1 SGHDT and CDR2 YYEEEE. CDR3 length: 14 amino acids. The V end was cut by 4 bases, the J end by 3 bases, with 12 bases between. CDR3 sequence (DNA): TGTGCCAGCAGCGGCCCCTCTCGAACAGATACGCAGTATTTT. This sequence encodes CASSGPSRTDTQYF. Drawing the rest from reference TRBV5-6 and TRBJ2-3, the complete variable domain is DAGVTQSPTHLIKTRGQQVTLRCSPKSGHDTVSWYQQALGQGPQFIFQYYEEEERQRGNFPDRFSGHQFPNYSSELNVNALLLGDSALYLCASSGPSRTDTQYFGPGTRLTVL.

This chain connects TRBV4-1 to TRBJ1-4; D possibly corresponds to TRBD1 (5 bases). V was clipped by 0 bases and J by 7 bases, with 9 bases between them. The CDR3 has 14 residues. CDR1 is MGHRA, CDR2 YSYEKL, per germline. The CDR3 is CASSQDPGSEKLFF. The CDR3 coding sequence is TGCGCCAGCAGCCAAGATCCAGGGTCTGAAAAACTGTTTTTT.

This rearrangement joins TRBV19 to TRBJ2-1; 8 nucleotides match TRBD1. CDR1 LNHDA and CDR2 SQIVND come from the germline V gene (reference sequence). J gave up 4 bases and V 6 bases, and 8 bases lay outside the gene matches. This CDR3 has 15 amino acids. The CDR3 DNA reads as TGTGCCAGTAGATCGGGGCAGGGGGCGTACAATGAGCAGTTCTTC. This sequence encodes CASRSGQGAYNEQFF.

The chain joins TRBV5-1 to TRBJ2-7; 10 bases align to TRBD1. V lost 2 bases to trimming and J lost 5 bases; unmatched junction nucleotides: 1. This CDR3 is built from 13 residues. Germline CDR1 is SGHRS and CDR2 is YFSETQ. The CDR3 reads CASSLGTGDEQYF. The CDR3 region has the DNA TGCGCCAGCAGCTTAGGGACAGGGGACGAGCAGTACTTC.

The CDR3 reads CASSLKWTSGDTDTQYF. The CDR3 DNA follows: TGCGCCAGCAGCCTAAAATGGACTAGCGGGGACACAGATACGCAGTATTTT. The chain links TRBV5-1 to TRBJ2-3, with 12 positions matching TRBD2. The V segment lost 4 bases and the J segment 2 bases; nucleotides outside the gene matches: 8. This CDR3 is built from 17 residues. Germline V gene lookup returns CDR1 SGHRS and CDR2 YFSETQ.

This chain uses TRBV11-3 with TRBJ1-2, with D hard to call. V lost 1 base and J lost 2, with 8 bases in between. The CDR3 consists of 14 residues. The germline CDR1 and CDR2 sequences are SGHNT and YENEEA. In DNA, the CDR3 is TGTGCCAGCAGCTTAGGCGACACGAACTATGGCTACACCTTC. Protein: CASSLGDTNYGYTF.

The rearrangement joins TRBV6-5 to TRBJ2-3, with 7 nucleotides matching TRBD1. Germline values: CDR1 MNHEY, CDR2 SVGAGI. This CDR3 region has 16 residues. V lost 2 bases, J lost 1 base, and 6 bases stayed unmatched. This CDR3 is CASSYPGGSGTDTQYF. CDR3 DNA sequence: TGTGCCAGCAGTTACCCAGGGGGTTCGGGCACAGATACGCAGTATTTT.

Only a few counts were recorded for this clone. The V call is TRBV12-5, the J call TRBJ2-2, with D hard to call. Trimming removed 0 bases at V and 0 bases at J, with 8 bases between. Germline V gene data show CDR1 as LGHNT and CDR2 as FRNRAP. CDR3 length: 16 residues. The DNA for the CDR3 is TGTGCTAGTGGTTTGGTAATCTTCTCGAACACCGGGGAGCTGTTTTTT. It encodes CASGLVIFSNTGELFF.

This clone was observed a single time. The V and J genes are TRBV15 and TRBJ1-5; TRBD1 matches at 7 bases. V shed 5 bases and J 4 bases; nucleotides not matched to a gene: 14. CDR1 and CDR2 from the germline V gene are LNHNV and YYDKDF (reference sequence). This CDR3 contains 17 residues. CDR3 nucleotides: TGTGCCACCAGCCGATTCCGGACAGGCGTCCCGAATCAGCCCCAGCATTTT. Encoded protein: CATSRFRTGVPNQPQHF.

The chain combines TRBV18 with TRBJ2-1, with TRBD2 matching over 13 bases. Germline CDR1 is KGHSH and CDR2 is LQKENI. CDR3 length: 16 residues. Trimming removed 5 bases from V and 9 bases from J; junction bases left unmatched: 10. The CDR3: CASSAAGTSGKGEQFF. Here the CDR3 DNA reads TGTGCCAGCTCAGCGGCCGGGACTAGCGGGAAGGGTGAGCAGTTCTTC.

The chain couples TRBV27 to TRBJ1-5, with D possibly TRBD1 on 6 matching bases. V shed 6 bases and J shed 4 bases, with 13 bases lying between them. The length of the CDR3 is 14 residues. Germline V gene data show CDR1 as MNHEY and CDR2 as SMNVEV (reference sequence). CDR3 in DNA: TGTGCCAGCAGACAGGGACACCAGAATCAGCCCCAGCATTTT. It yields the protein CASRQGHQNQPQHF.

As to this clone: Distinct nucleotide sequences in the sample also encode this CDR3. This chain uses TRBV7-3 with TRBJ1-6; D is possibly TRBD1 (5 bases). Germline V lookup: CDR1 SGHTA, CDR2 FQGTGA. The V end was cut by 6 bases, the J end by 7 bases, with 34 bases between. This CDR3 spans 21 amino acids. CDR3 DNA: TGTGCCAGCAGGACCCACTTGTCGGTCCCCCCTAATAAGGACAAAAATTCACCCCTCCACTTT. Translation: CASRTHLSVPPNKDKNSPLHF.

V gene TRBV21-1 combines with J gene TRBJ2-2; TRBD2, the table's D call, was not compared with the DNA. TRBV21-1 is described as a pseudogene. CDR3 size: 16 residues. CDR3 region: CASSKARCPHTGELFF. CDR3 coding DNA: TGTGCCAGCAGCAAAGCGAGGTGCCCTCACACCGGGGAGCTGTTTTTT.

The CDR3 DNA follows: TGTGCCAGCAGCCTGGTGTGGAGCCATGGGGAGACCCAGTACTTC. This sequence encodes CASSLVWSHGETQYF. This chain links TRBV11-2 with TRBJ2-5; D not certain. This CDR3 contains 15 residues. Trimming left V 5 bases short and J 5 bases short, with 18 bases between. In germline, CDR1 is SGHAT, CDR2 FQNNGV.